The sequence of this T cell receptor (beta chain) was determined in a study of blood T cell repertoires in COVID-19. From germline, CDR1 is KGHDR and CDR2 SFDVKD. The CDR3 length is 13 residues. J gave up 4 bases and V 9 bases, and 4 bases lay outside the gene matches. This table comes from immunoSEQ multiplex PCR, and its TCRdb copy is limited to in-frame clones, with some not included. This sample carries about half a million clones, over 75% of them seen once, and the ten largest clones take approximately 2.9%. The TCR sequence derives from a human donor in a cohort sampled during active COVID-19. V and J are TRBV24-1 and TRBJ2-3; 9 bases line up with TRBD1. Sequenced input: peripheral blood. CDR3 DNA: TGTGCCACCGGGACAGGGTCTCCAGATACGCAGTATTTT. Translating it yields CATGTGSPDTQYF.